These 27 T cell receptor beta chains originate from one sample sequenced in a study of shared clonotypes between healthy human individuals. The repertoire was sequenced with immunoSEQ multiplex PCR; TCRdb's copy has only in-frame clones and lacks some. The sample has some 680,000 clones; more than 70% are singletons. The specimen sequenced was memory CD4+ T cells sorted from blood. Subset given: CD45RA-negative fraction. These receptors were collected from a woman aged 25 to 39 in good health.

The chain recombines TRBV18 with TRBJ2-7; D gene uncertain. V lost 6 bases and J 2 bases, leaving 8 bases between the germline ends. The length of the CDR3 is 12 residues. Germline V CDR1 and CDR2: KGHSH, LQKENI. The CDR3, as DNA: TGTGCCAGCTCCCTGGTCCCCTACGAGCAGTACTTC. Translated, it gives CASSLVPYEQYF. The whole variable domain, filled in from reference TRBV18 and TRBJ2-7, reads NAGVMQNPRHLVRRRGQEARLRCSPMKGHSHVYWYRQLPEEGLKFMVYLQKENIIDESGMPKERFSAEFPKEGPSILRIQQVVRGDSAAYFCASSLVPYEQYFGPGTRLTVT.

With regard to this clone: A read error may account for a junction end that differs from germline. Within the sample, other DNA sequences also encode this same CDR3. The V call is TRBV19, the J call TRBJ2-7; TRBD1 matches 8 bases. The CDR3 has 14 amino acids. The germline CDR1 and CDR2 sequences are LNHDA and SQIVND (reference sequence). CDR3 nucleotide sequence: TGTGCCAGTAGGAACATGGGACAGGCAAGCGAGCAATACTTC. Encoded protein: CASRNMGQASEQYF.

The CDR3 nucleotides read TGTGCCAGCAGCCCCTCATCGGGGGTCTCCTATGGCTACACCTTC. Translated, it gives CASSPSSGVSYGYTF. This chain connects TRBV14 to TRBJ1-2; possible D gene TRBD1, 5 bases. In germline, CDR1 is SGHDN, CDR2 FVKESK. V lost 4 bases and J lost 4, with 16 bases in between. The CDR3 extends over 15 amino acids.

Notes on this clone: The sample contains more than one DNA sequence encoding this CDR3. The chain recombines TRBV19 with TRBJ1-5; no reliable D call. Per the germline V gene, CDR1 is LNHDA and CDR2 is SQIVND (reference sequence). The CDR3 extends over 13 amino acids. V lost 3 bases and J lost 5, with 8 bases in between. The CDR3 DNA reads TGTGCCAGTAGTATTCAAGGAGATCAGCCCCAGCATTTT. Translating gives CASSIQGDQPQHF.

The J gene is TRBJ2-1, the V gene TRBV5-4; TRBD1 or TRBD2 may be the D gene (5 bases each). V was cut by 5 bases and J by 2 bases, with 17 bases left in between. CDR1 and CDR2 from the germline V gene are SGHNT and YYREEE (reference sequence). The CDR3 is made up of 16 amino acids. The CDR3 spells CASSAGSSGPYNEQFF. The CDR3, as DNA: TGTGCCAGCAGTGCAGGATCCTCGGGACCCTACAATGAGCAGTTCTTC.

CDR3 amino acids: CAGSDGNNQPQHF. CDR3 coding DNA: TGTGCCGGTTCGGACGGAAACAATCAGCCCCAGCATTTT. V is TRBV2 and J is TRBJ1-5; D remains unclear. The CDR3 runs to 13 residues. Germline CDR1 SNHLY, CDR2 FYNNEI. With 11 bases removed from V and 3 bases from J, the gap between germline ends came to 14 bases.

The chain employs TRBV27 and TRBJ2-5, with D possibly TRBD1 on 5 matching bases. The V gene's germline CDR1 is MNHEY and CDR2 SMNVEV (reference sequence). V was clipped by 3 bases and J by 2 bases, with 10 bases between them. The CDR3 spans 14 residues. The CDR3 loop is CASSFQGMQETQYF. CDR3 coding DNA: TGTGCCAGCAGTTTTCAGGGCATGCAAGAGACCCAGTACTTC.

The J gene is TRBJ1-1, the V gene TRBV7-9; 7 bases map to TRBD1. The junction had 6 bases not matched to a gene; V was cut back by 5 bases and J by 3 bases. Germline CDR1 and CDR2: SEHNR and FQNEAQ (reference sequence). The length of the CDR3 is 14 residues. The CDR3 DNA follows: TGTGCCAGCAGCCGGGACAGCTCCTACACTGAAGCTTTCTTT. It is translated as CASSRDSSYTEAFF.

The chain uses TRBV18 and TRBJ2-3; D gene unclear. CDR3 length: 11 amino acids. The ends were cut back, 8 bases at V and 2 bases at J, with 5 bases in the middle. Germline-derived CDR1 and CDR2 are KGHSH and LQKENI. CDR3: CASRLTDTQYF. CDR3 nucleotides: TGTGCCAGCCGGCTCACAGATACGCAGTATTTT.

The V and J genes are TRBV10-3 and TRBJ1-2; unclear D gene. The CDR3 has 14 residues. Per the germline V gene, CDR1 is ENHRY and CDR2 is SYGVKD. V was shortened by 2 bases and J by 0 bases, with 7 bases between the two germline ends. CDR3 in DNA: TGTGCCATCAGTGAGAGGGAACCTAACTATGGCTACACCTTC. This translates into CAISEREPNYGYTF.

The chain combines TRBV7-6 with TRBJ2-7; 8 positions agree with TRBD2. Germline V gene sequence: CDR1 SGHVS, CDR2 FNYEAQ. The length of the CDR3 is 18 residues. With V trimmed by 1 base and J by 3 bases, 14 bases remained unmatched. The DNA of the CDR3 is TGTGCCAGCAGCTTAGTTCCCAGCGGGAGCTCTCTTTACTACGAGCAGTACTTC. It codes for CASSLVPSGSSLYYEQYF. Drawing the rest from reference TRBV7-6 and TRBJ2-7, the complete variable domain is GAGVSQSPRYKVTKRGQDVALRCDPISGHVSLYWYRQALGQGPEFLTYFNYEAQQDKSGLPNDRFSAERPEGSISTLTIQRTEQRDSAMYRCASSLVPSGSSLYYEQYFGPGTRLTVT.

Comments on this clone: The DNA is omitted, as the CDR3 cannot be located on it reliably, and the CDR3 follows TCRdb's listing. The chain carries TRBV29-1 and TRBJ1-1. The CDR3 length equals 13 residues, ends included. Germline assignment: CDR1 SQVTM and CDR2 ANQGSEA. The CDR3 sequence: CSTSGPGVPEAFF.

The V gene is TRBV7-8, the J gene TRBJ2-7; 8 nucleotides agree with TRBD2. V gave up 3 bases and J gave up 5 bases; unmatched junction bases: 12. The CDR3 has 16 residues. In germline, CDR1 is SGHVS, CDR2 FQNEAQ. CDR3 nucleotide sequence: TGTGCCAGCAGCTTTAGACTGGTGCTAGCGGGCCACGAGCAGTACTTC. Translated, it gives CASSFRLVLAGHEQYF.

The rearrangement joins TRBV9 to TRBJ1-2; D is possibly TRBD1 (6 bases). Per the germline V gene, CDR1 is SGDLS and CDR2 is YYNGEE. The CDR3 sequence is 15 residues long. Trimming removed 0 bases from V and 8 bases from J, with 17 bases in between. The CDR3 loop is CASSVVGRGTGGYTF. Here the CDR3 DNA reads TGTGCCAGCAGCGTAGTCGGCAGGGGAACGGGGGGCTACACCTTC. The whole variable domain, filled in from reference TRBV9 and TRBJ1-2, reads DSGVTQTPKHLITATGQRVTLRCSPRSGDLSVYWYQQSLDQGLQFLIQYYNGEERAKGNILERFSAQQFPDLHSELNLSSLELGDSALYFCASSVVGRGTGGYTFGSGTRLTVV.

This clone was recorded a few times. The CDR3 protein is CASSFSTGQATYGYTF. The CDR3, as DNA: TGTGCCAGCAGTTTCTCTACGGGACAGGCCACCTATGGCTACACCTTC. The V gene is TRBV28, the J gene TRBJ1-2, with TRBD1 identical over 8 bases. The trim removed 3 bases at V and 4 bases at J, leaving 10 bases unmatched. The V gene's germline CDR1 is MDHEN and CDR2 SYDVKM. This CDR3 is 16 amino acids long.

This rearrangement joins TRBV28 to TRBJ2-1; 7 bases agree with TRBD1. Germline V gene sequence: CDR1 MDHEN, CDR2 SYDVKM. CDR3 length equals 15 residues. V lost 4 bases to trimming and J lost 0 bases; unmatched junction nucleotides: 3. The CDR3 nucleotides are TGTGCCAGCAGTTCTACAGGGGACTCCTACAATGAGCAGTTCTTC. It translates to CASSSTGDSYNEQFF.

The CDR3: CASRGDYVNEQFF. CDR3 in DNA: TGTGCCAGCAGGGGGGACTACGTCAATGAGCAGTTCTTC. The chain combines TRBV28 with TRBJ2-1; 7 bases fit TRBD2. Germline-derived CDR1 and CDR2 are MDHEN and SYDVKM. The V and J ends lost 6 bases and 6 bases, in that order; junction bases with no gene match: 5. The CDR3 loop spans 13 amino acids. The whole variable domain, remainder taken from reference TRBV28 and TRBJ2-1, is DVKVTQSSRYLVKRTGEKVFLECVQDMDHENMFWYRQDPGLGLRLIYFSYDVKMKEKGDIPEGYSVSREKKERFSLILESASTNQTSMYLCASRGDYVNEQFFGPGTRLTVL.

There are a few counts of this clone. The V call is TRBV10-1, the J call TRBJ2-5; TRBD1 aligns across 8 bases. This CDR3 contains 13 residues. V lost 8 bases to trimming and J lost 7 bases; unmatched junction nucleotides: 9. Looked up from germline, CDR1 is WNHNN and CDR2 is SYGVQD (reference sequence). CDR3 sequence: CASSTGQGVTQYF. For the CDR3, the DNA is TGCGCCAGCTCGACTGGACAGGGAGTGACCCAGTACTTC.

This chain's CDR3 is CARRRCRCSNQPQHF. CDR3 nucleotides: TGTGCCAGAAGGAGGTGCAGGTGTAGCAATCAGCCCCAGCATTTT. The rearrangement joins TRBV5-3 to TRBJ1-5; D remains unclear. TRBV5-3 is an open reading frame whose function is uncertain. This CDR3 spans 15 amino acids. V lost 5 bases, J lost 0 bases, and 12 bases lay in between.

This clone was picked up a small number of times. This rearrangement joins TRBV2 to TRBJ2-7; D is perhaps TRBD2 (6 bases). This CDR3 region has 15 residues. V was clipped by 2 bases and J by 7 bases, with 18 bases between them. CDR1 and CDR2 from the germline V gene are SNHLY and FYNNEI. In DNA form, the CDR3 reads TGTGCCAGCAGTGAATGGTCGGCGGGGTCCAGGGAGCAGTACTTC. Encoded protein: CASSEWSAGSREQYF.

The chain is built from TRBV11-1 and TRBJ2-5; the match to TRBD1 covers 8 bases. The ends lost 6 bases at V and 4 bases at J; junction bases unmatched: 19. Germline loops: CDR1 SGHAT, CDR2 FQDESV (reference sequence). This CDR3 is 18 amino acids long. The CDR3 DNA follows: TGTGCCAGCAGTCTAGATGGCCCGACAGGGGAATTTATAGAGACCCAGTACTTC. It translates to CASSLDGPTGEFIETQYF. Supplemented by reference TRBV11-1 and TRBJ2-5, the full variable domain reads EAEVAQSPRYKITEKSQAVAFWCDPISGHATLYWYRQILGQGPELLVQFQDESVVDDSQLPKDRFSAERLKGVDSTLKIQPAELGDSAMYLCASSLDGPTGEFIETQYFGPGTRLLVL.

The chain links TRBV7-2 to TRBJ2-1; 8 bases match TRBD2. The length of the CDR3 is 14 residues. J gave up 6 bases and V 5 bases, and 6 bases lay outside the gene matches. Per the germline V gene, CDR1 is SGHTA and CDR2 is FQGNSA. The CDR3 sequence is CASSPGTRGNEQFF. DNA of the CDR3: TGTGCCAGCAGCCCCGGGACTAGAGGCAATGAGCAGTTCTTC.

The chain joins TRBV29-1 to TRBJ2-1, with 10 bases lining up with TRBD2. This CDR3 is built from 14 residues. Germline V CDR1 and CDR2: SQVTM, ANQGSEA. V lost 7 bases and J lost 6; bases outside the gene matches: 9. The CDR3 spells CSALLAGWANEQFF. The CDR3 DNA reads as TGCAGCGCCCTACTAGCGGGATGGGCCAATGAGCAGTTCTTC.

In regard to this clone: The sample carries other DNA sequences with the same CDR3. The gene calls are TRBV6-1 and TRBJ2-7; the match to TRBD2 covers 7 bases. Per the germline V gene, CDR1 is MNHNS and CDR2 is SASEGT. The J segment lost 0 bases and the V segment lost 2 bases, leaving 4 bases of the junction unmatched. CDR3 length equals 15 residues. CDR3 DNA sequence: TGTGCCAGCAGTGAAAGGGCTAGCGGCTCCTACGAGCAGTACTTC. Protein sequence: CASSERASGSYEQYF.

The V and J genes are TRBV7-9 and TRBJ2-2; D unclear. Trimming took off 5 bases at V and 0 bases at J, with 13 bases between the two ends. Germline values: CDR1 SEHNR, CDR2 FQNEAQ (reference sequence). This CDR3 is 16 amino acids long. Here the CDR3 DNA reads TGTGCCAGCAGCCCCCCTTTAGGATCGAACACCGGGGAGCTGTTTTTT. The encoded protein is CASSPPLGSNTGELFF.

This chain joins TRBV21-1 and TRBJ1-1; TRBD1 is the table's D call and was not checked against the DNA. TRBV21-1 is noted as a pseudogene. The CDR3 totals 17 residues. The CDR3 here is CASSRPGQGAQNTEAFF. The CDR3 DNA reads as TGTGCCAGCAGCAGGCCGGGACAGGGGGCGCAAAACACTGAAGCTTTCTTT.

The genes are TRBV2 and TRBJ1-2; D ambiguous. The CDR3 consists of 13 residues. Germline V gives CDR1 SNHLY, CDR2 FYNNEI. V dropped 3 bases and J dropped 4 bases, with 9 bases sitting between them. The CDR3 nucleotides read TGTGCCAGCAGTGAGAGGGAGGCCTATGGCTACACCTTC. The encoded protein is CASSEREAYGYTF.